The 18 T cell receptor beta chains below come from one sample, sequenced in a study of CD8 T cells in Susac syndrome. Roughly 0.45 to 1 ug RNA was reverse transcribed with random hexamers. TCRdb re-derived calls from the immunoSEQ multiplex PCR reads in MiXCR, one entry per CDR3 protein. This sample has under 350,000 distinct CDR3 sequences, with roughly 94% found just once. Sequencing was done on a sample of CD4+ T cells from PBMCs. The source of these receptors is a human donor with multiple sclerosis.

As for this clonotype: Mismatch with germline at one junction end may stem from a read error. J is TRBJ1-1 and V is TRBV5-5; weak D call: TRBD1 (6 bases). Germline assignment: CDR1 SGHKS and CDR2 YYEKEE (reference sequence). This CDR3 spans 15 amino acids. CDR3 amino acids: CASSLQSGGDTEAFF. The CDR3 region has the DNA TGTGCCAGCAGCTTGCAATCCGGGGGGGACACTGAAGCATTCTTT.

The chain employs TRBV19 and TRBJ1-1; no clear D. The CDR3 length is 14 residues. Germline V gene sequence: CDR1 LNHDA, CDR2 SQIVND (reference sequence). Trimming took 4 bases from V and 0 from J, leaving 9 bases between them. Here the CDR3 reads CASSNGRLNTEAFF. CDR3 sequence (DNA): TGTGCCAGTAGTAACGGTCGTCTGAACACTGAAGCTTTCTTT. The full variable domain, its missing parts supplied by reference TRBV19 and TRBJ1-1, is DGGITQSPKYLFRKEGQNVTLSCEQNLNHDAMYWYRQDPGQGLRLIYYSQIVNDFQKGDIAEGYSVSREKKESFPLTVTSAQKNPTAFYLCASSNGRLNTEAFFGQGTRLTVV.

The chain carries TRBV19 and TRBJ1-1, with D possibly being TRBD1 (5 bases). CDR1 and CDR2 from the germline V gene are LNHDA and SQIVND (reference sequence). V was cut by 5 bases and J by 7 bases, with 17 bases left in between. This CDR3 has 14 residues. The CDR3 DNA is TGTGCCAGTAGTGAAACGACAGAAAAGTTTGAAGCTTTCTTT. Translated, it gives CASSETTEKFEAFF.

The rearrangement links TRBV7-2 to TRBJ1-1; D gene ambiguous. This CDR3 has 14 residues. The germline V gene has CDR1 SGHTA and CDR2 FQGNSA. V was trimmed by 2 bases and J by 4 bases, leaving 11 bases between them. The CDR3 sequence is CASSLLGGGTEAFF. The CDR3 region has the DNA TGTGCCAGCAGCTTATTAGGAGGAGGCACTGAAGCTTTCTTT.

The chain joins TRBV6-5 to TRBJ2-5; D tentatively fits TRBD1 or TRBD2 (5 bases each). V was pared by 2 bases and J by 6 bases, with 7 bases between. Germline-derived CDR1 and CDR2 are MNHEY and SVGAGI. CDR3 length: 12 amino acids. The CDR3 spells CASSYGGKTQYF. CDR3 nucleotide sequence: TGTGCCAGCAGTTACGGGGGAAAGACCCAGTACTTC.

This sequence joins TRBV19 and TRBJ2-2, with 7 bases lining up with TRBD2. Per germline, CDR1 LNHDA and CDR2 SQIVND (reference sequence). Trimming at V came to 6 bases and at J to 6 bases, leaving 7 bases not matched to a gene. The CDR3 loop spans 14 amino acids. The CDR3 reads CASRALARSGELFF. CDR3 nucleotide sequence: TGTGCCAGTAGAGCACTAGCGAGGTCCGGGGAGCTGTTTTTT.

The count of this clonotype is one. The chain carries TRBV20-1 and TRBJ1-3; no clear D. In germline, CDR1 is DFQATT, CDR2 SNEGSKA (reference sequence). V was trimmed by 3 bases and J by 4 bases, leaving 13 bases between them. The CDR3 sequence is 14 residues long. The CDR3 loop reads CSARDRRFGNTIYF. Here the CDR3 DNA reads TGCAGTGCTAGGGATAGGAGATTCGGAAACACCATATATTTT.

V is TRBV7-9 and J is TRBJ2-1; D is possibly TRBD1 or TRBD2 (7 bases each). CDR1 is SEHNR, CDR2 FQNEAQ, per germline (reference sequence). V was pared by 5 bases and J by 8 bases, with 22 bases between. The CDR3 has 16 amino acids. The CDR3 sequence is CASSPGTAKRGHEQFF. The DNA of the CDR3 is TGTGCCAGCAGCCCTGGGACAGCCAAGCGGGGCCATGAGCAGTTCTTC. Variable domain in full (rest from reference TRBV7-9 and TRBJ2-1): DTGVSQNPRHKITKRGQNVTFRCDPISEHNRLYWYRQTLGQGPEFLTYFQNEAQLEKSRLLSDRFSAERPKGSFSTLEIQRTEQGDSAMYLCASSPGTAKRGHEQFFGPGTRLTVL.

CDR3 loop: CASSQRQALNTEAFF. The CDR3 DNA is TGTGCCAGCAGCCAACGACAGGCGCTGAACACTGAAGCTTTCTTT. This chain uses TRBV14 with TRBJ1-1, with TRBD1 as a possible D gene (6 bases). Germline CDR1 SGHDN, CDR2 FVKESK. The ends were cut back, 2 bases at V and 0 bases at J, with 10 bases in the middle. CDR3 length equals 15 residues.

The chain combines TRBV5-1 with TRBJ1-2; D gene uncertain. This CDR3 is built from 14 residues. V was pared by 1 base and J by 11 bases, with 18 bases between. Per the germline V gene, CDR1 is SGHRS and CDR2 is YFSETQ. The CDR3 DNA follows: TGCGCCAGCAGCTTGTCCCCAGTGGACGGCAGATACACCTTC. Translation: CASSLSPVDGRYTF.

This clonotype has only one observation. This rearrangement joins TRBV24-1 to TRBJ2-7; D is perhaps TRBD2 (5 bases). Trimming took 4 bases from V and 9 from J, leaving 12 bases between them. This CDR3 is 12 amino acids long. The germline CDR1 and CDR2 sequences are KGHDR and SFDVKD. CDR3 nucleotides: TGTGCCACCAGTGACTACGGACTTGGGCAGTACTTC. Its protein is CATSDYGLGQYF.

The chain employs TRBV20-1 and TRBJ1-5; 10 bases agree with TRBD1. CDR3 length equals 15 residues. After removal of 5 bases from V and 5 bases from J, the junction contained 9 bases not matched to a gene. Looked up from germline, CDR1 is DFQATT and CDR2 is SNEGSKA (reference sequence). CDR3 sequence: CSAVRPGQGYQPQHF. CDR3 nucleotides: TGCAGTGCTGTAAGACCGGGACAGGGGTATCAGCCCCAGCATTTT.

The chain couples TRBV7-2 to TRBJ2-6; 10 bases line up with TRBD2. The CDR3 length is 17 residues. V gave up 5 bases and J gave up 0 bases; unmatched junction bases: 4. Germline loops: CDR1 SGHTA, CDR2 FQGNSA. CDR3 nucleotide sequence: TGTGCCAGCAGCGTTAGCGGGGGGATCTCTGGGGCCAACGTCCTGACTTTC. This sequence encodes CASSVSGGISGANVLTF. Together with reference TRBV7-2 and TRBJ2-6, the CDR3 gives the full variable domain: GAGVSQSPSNKVTEKGKDVELRCDPISGHTALYWYRQSLGQGLEFLIYFQGNSAPDKSGLPSDRFSAERTGGSVSTLTIQRTQQEDSAVYLCASSVSGGISGANVLTFGAGSRLTVL.

The genes are TRBV19 and TRBJ2-4; 10 bases are shared with TRBD2. The CDR3 loop spans 14 amino acids. Germline CDR1 and CDR2: LNHDA and SQIVND (reference sequence). With 8 bases clipped from V and 8 bases from J, the junction kept 9 bases outside the gene matches. The CDR3 region has the DNA TGTGCCAGTGGTCCGCCCGGGACTAGCGACATTCAGTACTTC. This codes for CASGPPGTSDIQYF.

V usage is TRBV11-2 and J usage is TRBJ2-5; 15 bases match TRBD2. Germline CDR1 reads SGHAT; CDR2 reads FQNNGV. CDR3 length equals 17 residues. V lost 5 bases and J lost 3; bases outside the gene matches: 7. The CDR3 DNA reads as TGTGCCAGCAGCATGGGGACTAGCGGGGGGCCGGAAGAGACCCAGTACTTC. Translated, it gives CASSMGTSGGPEETQYF.

This rearrangement joins TRBV6-2 or TRBV6-3 to TRBJ2-3, with TRBD1 matching 10 bases. Germline V gene sequence: CDR1 MNHEY, CDR2 SVGEGT. The length of the CDR3 is 17 residues. V dropped 0 bases and J dropped 5; count of bases not matched to a gene: 8. CDR3: CASSYSSKGQGRDTQYF. The DNA of the CDR3 is TGTGCCAGCAGTTACTCGAGCAAGGGACAGGGGAGAGATACGCAGTATTTT.

V and J are TRBV30 and TRBJ1-6; TRBD1 matches at 7 bases. The CDR3 length is 13 residues. The V gene's germline CDR1 is GTSNPN and CDR2 SVGIG (reference sequence). V lost 3 bases to trimming and J lost 8 bases; unmatched junction nucleotides: 4. This chain's CDR3 is CAWSSDRDSPLHF. Here the CDR3 DNA reads TGTGCCTGGAGCTCTGACAGGGATTCACCCCTCCACTTT.

The V gene is TRBV20-1, the J gene TRBJ1-2; 8 bases fit TRBD1. Trimming cost V 6 bases and J 0 bases; bases outside gene matches: 9. The length of the CDR3 is 15 residues. Germline CDR1 is DFQATT and CDR2 is SNEGSKA (reference sequence). The CDR3 coding sequence is TGCAGTGCAGAGGACAGGGTTTATCCTAACTATGGCTACACCTTC. It encodes CSAEDRVYPNYGYTF.